A single T cell receptor beta chain is shown here with its context. This clone has only one observation. The antigen it recognizes is unknown. No clone much larger than this one lies a single base away; base qualities are absent. This record belongs to a study of cytomegalovirus exposure and HLA in healthy donors (dated by TCRdb to 2017 to 2019). Notes on the research overall: An earlier analysis of under 600 of the donors reported 276 Gb of sequence data and around 120 million unique TCR beta sequences from roughly 180 million T cells. An early release covering about 600 HLA-typed donors comprised about 300 gigabases of sequencing data and tens of millions of unique TCR sequences. Of the roughly 400 genotyped donors, over 65% fell in the genetic ancestry cluster associated with self-reported Caucasian donors. The study aimed to test whether signatures of past pathogen exposure could be identified by cataloging public T cell receptors. The study profiled the T cell repertoires of more than 500 subjects by immunosequencing and related them to cytomegalovirus serostatus. Along with the roughly 700-subject first cohort, a separate validation cohort of over a hundred different subjects was used. To predict cytomegalovirus infection status, the study combined high-throughput TCR immunosequencing, statistical association of individual TCRs with disease status, and machine learning. A later analysis re-examined previously published TCR beta repertoires from roughly 650 donors and added high-resolution HLA genotyping to investigate patterns of TCR occurrence. Rather than drawing on any new phenotypic data, the later analysis identified candidate immune exposures from TCR beta sequences and the way those sequences occurred across donors. An earlier analysis of fewer than 750 of the donors used high-throughput TCR beta sequencing to judge whether each TCR beta V gene segment behaved as functional or pseudogenic. Donor age, sex, ethnicity and CMV serostatus were collected together with the repertoire data. A later genetic analysis used genome-wide SNP genotypes for about 60% of the roughly 700 donors, treating that subset as a discovery cohort. Every discovery cohort repertoire had been produced on one sequencing platform. Both class I and class II loci were covered by HLA typing, at four-digit resolution. The number of typed donors differed by locus: 629-630 for A, B, C, DRB1 and DQB1; 500 to 550 for DQA1; around 610 for DPA1; and about 450 for DPB1. Five DR-DQ haplotypes were treated as single units for association and clustering because of strong linkage in the cohort. Across 300 to 500 genotyped donors of the cohort, an average of approximately 200,000 unique TCR beta nucleotide sequences per donor were sequenced, and roughly 20% of those sequences were non-productive. General findings and caveats noted by the study authors: In an earlier analysis of about 550 of the donors, most TCR beta V segments were observed in productive rearrangements about 90% or about 30% of the time, broadly matching IMGT annotations. According to a later analysis, most CMV-associated TCR beta chains appeared to be HLA-restricted, and the HLA associations seemed to be driven largely by CMV exposure. Correlated functional status among segregating V segments might be attributable to linkage disequilibrium, but an unknown experimental factor could not be ruled out. Immune exposure information for the cohort was limited to CMV serostatus. In a later analysis, more than 15,000 TCR beta sequences were associated with specific HLA alleles at a false discovery rate of 0.05. A cluster of highly shared sequence variants was judged likely to be a technical artifact of the sequencing pipeline. Cytomegalovirus status was reported to be diagnosed by the classifier with high specificity and sensitivity in both the original and validation cohorts. A few of the identified cytomegalovirus-associated TCR beta chains were confirmed in vitro to be specific for cytomegalovirus antigens. A further reported finding was that TCR beta sequences accurately predicted the HLA-A and HLA-B alleles for most subjects in the first cohort. A later genetic analysis associated a missense DCLRE1C variant with V-gene and J-gene trimming of TCR beta chains, and an independent cohort replicated the association. In a later analysis, HLA-associated TCR beta chains showed more clonal expansion and lower generation probabilities than non-associated chains that were equally common. According to a later analysis, TCR association rates differed among HLA loci, with DRB1 alleles showing the most associated TCRs and HLA-C alleles showing the fewest. According to the authors, the approach could potentially be generalized to other disease states and immunological phenotypes. In a later analysis, several top co-occurrence clusters were reported to appear linked to parvovirus B19, influenza, CMV and Epstein-Barr virus. Because counts were too low, about 18 rarely observed V segments, including chromosome 9 orphons, were excluded from the earlier analysis of around 640 of the donors. Some IMGT-functional V segments, including TRBV6-2 and TRBV6-3, could not be told apart with the 87-base-pair reads, so those segments were excluded. Only TCR beta chains were sequenced in this cohort, and the absence of alpha or paired-chain data limited detectable features. A later genetic analysis reported fewer N-insertions in productive TCRs among donors in an Asian-associated ancestry cluster than the 666-donor mean. When HLA alleles, especially DR and DQ, strongly co-occurred, attributing TCR associations to individual alleles was difficult. Roughly uniform sequencing depth across donors was assumed in presence/absence analyses, although this assumption may not hold. The study listed 164 TCR beta chains as associated with cytomegalovirus. Because some donors lacked HLA typing at each locus, the association tests relied only on the typed subset. Most TCR sequences were observed very rarely across donors, whereas some public TCRs were present in many individuals.

The CDR3 goes from the cysteine to the phenylalanine over 13 residues. Solely the CDR3 DNA is kept, with 39 bases framed from the first base. Deletion took 1 base off V and 10 bases off J, with a span of 13 bases between the germline ends. The germline V gene encodes CDR1 SGHAT and CDR2 FQNNGV. In total, approximately 700 healthy bone marrow donors made up the cohort. All cohort members were sampled while nominally healthy, although unrecorded immune exposures were likely present. The donor tested CMV seropositive, placing the donor among the approximately 290 seropositive members of the cohort. A peripheral blood sample was provided by each donor, and peripheral blood mononuclear cells were used for TCR beta sequencing. Genomic DNA extraction from the blood cell samples was performed with the Qiagen DNeasy Blood Extraction Kit. Receptor libraries were prepared by the immunoSEQ multiplex PCR assay. A mixture of 60 forward primers for TCR Vbeta segments and 13 reverse primers for TCR Jbeta segments was used in the multiplex PCR. Amplification of the CDR3 region of rearranged TCR beta genes was performed with a multiplex PCR assay on genomic DNA. The Illumina HiSeq System was used to sequence the amplified TCR beta libraries as 87-base-pair reads. Per the source publication's procedure: A later analysis counted about 80 million unique TCR beta chains across the 666 repertoires, and some 11 million of these chains were shared by at least two donors. Raw reads were error-corrected and collapsed into unique sequences by a nearest-neighbor algorithm in which closely related sequences were merged to remove PCR and sequencing errors. V, D and J gene segments were assigned by aligning CDR3 sequences to IMGT reference sequences. For a sequence to be retained, a match of at least six nucleotides to both a V gene segment and a J gene segment was required. A rearrangement counted as productive if the CDR3 had no stop codons and remained in frame with V and J, and every other rearrangement counted as non-productive. CDR3 was defined according to IMGT convention as the region running from the second conserved V-encoded cysteine to the conserved J-encoded phenylalanine. In an earlier analysis of some 550 of the donors, sequences lacking an unambiguous match to a single V gene segment were excluded. In an earlier analysis of 500 to 750 of the donors, V segments were called functional above 56.7% productive rearrangements and were called segregating when the between-donor standard deviation exceeded 5%. To diagnose cytomegalovirus status from the catalog of TCR beta chain sequences, a statistical classification framework was built. V and J gene assignment, in a later analysis, came from comparing TCR nucleotide sequences with IMGT/GENE-DB human TR gene sequences. Using the TCRdist pipeline, a later analysis assigned CDR3 sequences along with most-parsimonious VDJ recombination scenarios. In a later analysis, each TCR beta chain was defined by its CDR3 amino acid sequence together with its V-gene family, and reads lacking a unique V-gene family were excluded. To address suspected cross-contamination and a sequencing artifact, a later analysis removed approximately 590 highly shared, low-generation-probability nucleotide sequences. For each public chain, a later analysis derived a clonal expansion index from normalized ranks of inferred template counts within each repertoire. In a later analysis, generation probabilities were computed with a VDJ recombination model fitted to out-of-frame rearrangements, and the resulting probabilities were checked against IGoR. In a later analysis, TCR-TCR, TCR-HLA and TCR-CMV co-occurrence was scored with hypergeometric tests, and a repertoire-size bias correction was applied to TCR pairs. False discovery rates were estimated in a later analysis by permuting HLA or CMV assignments 20 times. In a later analysis, co-occurring TCRs were grouped using DBSCAN, and TCRdist sequence similarity was added for clustering within HLA-allele-positive subsets. Co-occurrence clustering excluded repertoires with fewer than 30,000 or more than 120,000 public chains, plus five with anomalous nucleotide sharing. In TCRdb, the immuneACCESS table is reduced to in-frame sequences with V and J assigned. These tables do not hold every clone; where another copy was compared, an unresolved V gene accounts for under half, and the others remain unexplained. V and J calls and clone size are copied from that table; D and trimming were computed from the DNA. Recorded for this sample are over 140,000 clones; approximately 84% of them occurred a single time. The leading ten clones occupy roughly 1.4% of the sample.

The chain links TRBV11-2 with TRBJ1-1, with no D gene named confidently. This TCR derives from a man younger than 40 in good health and CMV-seropositive. Sequences were obtained from PBMCs. The nucleotide sequence is TGTGCCAGCAGCTTAGCCCAGAATCAAGTAGCTTTCTTT. Its protein is CASSLAQNQVAFF.